A selection of T cell receptor beta chains follows, all from one sample in a study of blood T cells in healthy people across ages. A single record per CDR3 protein comes from TCRdb applying MiXCR to the 5' RACE reads. The sample lists under 2 million distinct CDR3 sequences; 30% to 40% were seen once. What was sequenced was blood. These TCRs come from a woman aged 25-40 years in good health. Both conserved end residues are part of each CDR3. D genes are given only for firm matches. Rows give clone size only sometimes, using once, few, many, or a class for an expanded clone.

cdr3_aa cdr3_nt clone_size j_call d_call v_call
CSVPEGTGRALLEQYF TGCAGCGTGCCCGAGGGCACAGGCCGAGCTCTTCTGGAGCAGTACTTC - TRBJ2-7 - TRBV29-1
CASSLGRQSTTDTQYF TGCGCCAGCAGCTTGGGGCGGCAGAGCACCACAGATACGCAGTATTTT few TRBJ2-3 - TRBV5-1
CASSLARQGWRTEAFF TGTGCCAGCAGCTTGGCCAGGCAGGGATGGAGGACTGAAGCTTTCTTT - TRBJ1-1 - TRBV5-5
CASRVQGETQYF TGTGCCAGCAGGGTACAGGGAGAGACCCAGTACTTC few TRBJ2-5 - TRBV6-1
CASSFRGGSGNTIYF TGTGCCAGCAGTTTCCGAGGTGGCTCTGGAAACACCATATATTTT - TRBJ1-3 - TRBV28
CAWRGGLTTYYEQYF TGTGCCTGGAGAGGGGGACTCACTACCTACTACGAGCAGTACTTC few TRBJ2-7 - TRBV30
CASSLLGGSRKEQYF TGTGCCAGCAGCTTGTTGGGGGGTAGTAGAAAGGAGCAGTACTTC - TRBJ2-7 - TRBV11-2
CASSLGPAGDNEQFF TGTGCCAGCAGCTTGGGGCCAGCGGGAGACAATGAGCAGTTCTTC few TRBJ2-1 TRBD2 TRBV5-6
CASSDGTSDTQYF TGTGCCAGCAGCGACGGGACGTCAGATACGCAGTATTTT - TRBJ2-3 - TRBV7-3
CASRATGTGHYGYTF TGTGCCAGCAGGGCCACGGGGACAGGGCACTATGGCTACACCTTC - TRBJ1-2 TRBD1 TRBV6-5
CSARGLDPNTEAFF TGCAGTGCTAGAGGTCTGGACCCGAACACTGAAGCTTTCTTT - TRBJ1-1 - TRBV20-1
CASSSHSGVYEQYF TGTGCCAGCAGCAGCCACTCGGGAGTCTACGAGCAGTACTTC - TRBJ2-7 - TRBV5-4
CASSPPGFQETQYF TGTGCCAGTAGTCCCCCGGGTTTCCAAGAGACCCAGTACTTC - TRBJ2-5 - TRBV19
CASSPDSKAYGYTF TGTGCCAGCAGCCCCGACAGTAAAGCCTATGGCTACACCTTC - TRBJ1-2 - TRBV7-3
CASSSISSRQETQYF TGTGCCAGCAGTTCAATTTCTAGCCGTCAAGAGACCCAGTACTTC - TRBJ2-5 - TRBV28
CSARLQGAGNRPQHF TGCAGTGCTAGATTACAGGGGGCTGGGAATCGGCCCCAGCATTTT - TRBJ1-5 TRBD1 TRBV20-1
CASSLRGYRGILSGNTIYF TGTGCCAGCAGCCTCAGAGGTTACAGGGGGATACTCTCTGGAAACACCATATATTTT - TRBJ1-3 TRBD1 TRBV14
CASSYSTLRPSKRAQDTQYF TGTGCCAGCAGTTACTCGACTTTGCGCCCTAGTAAGAGGGCCCAAGATACGCAGTATTTT few TRBJ2-3 - TRBV6-2/TRBV6-3
CSARAGESNEQFF TGCAGTGCTAGAGCGGGTGAAAGTAATGAGCAGTTCTTC few TRBJ2-1 - TRBV20-1
CASSPLGVGNTIYF TGTGCCAGCAGCCCTCTGGGGGTTGGAAACACCATATATTTT - TRBJ1-3 - TRBV6-6
CSARDRLAGALSSYEQYF TGCAGTGCTAGAGATCGACTAGCGGGGGCCTTGAGCTCCTACGAGCAGTACTTC - TRBJ2-7 TRBD2 TRBV20-1
CAWSVLGGGQETQYF TGTGCCTGGAGTGTATTGGGGGGGGGCCAGGAGACCCAGTACTTC few TRBJ2-5 - TRBV30
CASAPAGNFYYEQYF TGTGCCAGCGCCCCCGCAGGAAATTTTTACTACGAGCAGTACTTC few TRBJ2-7 - TRBV10-3
CASSLNSGGGNEQFF TGTGCCAGCAGTCTTAATAGCGGGGGTGGCAATGAGCAGTTCTTC - TRBJ2-1 TRBD2 TRBV12-3/TRBV12-4
CASSKRESGSFLGTDTQYF TGTGCCAGCAGCAAAAGGGAGAGCGGATCTTTCCTTGGAACAGATACGCAGTATTTT - TRBJ2-3 - TRBV9
CASRSSGSYNEQFF TGTGCCAGCAGGTCGAGCGGCTCCTACAATGAGCAGTTCTTC few TRBJ2-1 - TRBV12-3/TRBV12-4
CATGAGANEQFF TGTGCTACCGGAGCAGGGGCGAATGAGCAGTTCTTC - TRBJ2-1 - TRBV12-5
CASRVGGTYNEQFF TGTGCCAGCAGAGTTGGCGGAACCTACAATGAGCAGTTCTTC - TRBJ2-1 - TRBV12-3/TRBV12-4
CASSSGTSGSIYEQYF TGCGCCAGCAGCTCCGGGACTAGCGGTTCGATATACGAGCAGTACTTC few TRBJ2-7 TRBD2 TRBV5-1
CSARGLAGGIDEQFF TGCAGTGCTAGAGGTCTAGCGGGGGGTATAGATGAGCAGTTCTTC - TRBJ2-1 TRBD2 TRBV20-1
CSAGRDQGELFF TGCAGTGCCGGCCGGGACCAGGGGGAGCTGTTTTTT - TRBJ2-2 - TRBV20-1
CASSYGPGTYEQYF TGTGCCAGCAGCTATGGTCCTGGGACCTACGAGCAGTACTTC - TRBJ2-7 - TRBV27
CATSDYKGQFSGANVLTF TGTGCCACCAGTGACTACAAAGGGCAGTTCTCTGGGGCCAACGTCCTGACTTTC - TRBJ2-6 - TRBV24-1
CASSLRTSGSDEQYF TGCGCCAGCAGCCTCCGGACTAGCGGGAGCGACGAGCAGTACTTC few TRBJ2-7 TRBD2 TRBV5-1
CASTLSSGLYEQYF TGTGCCAGCACCCTATCTAGCGGGCTCTACGAGCAGTACTTC few TRBJ2-7 TRBD2 TRBV28
CASSPKTSGAYNEQFF TGTGCCAGCAGTCCTAAGACTAGCGGGGCCTACAATGAGCAGTTCTTC few TRBJ2-1 TRBD2 TRBV12-3/TRBV12-4
CASSSIAGDTDTQYF TGCGCCAGCAGCTCAATAGCGGGGGACACAGATACGCAGTATTTT few TRBJ2-3 TRBD2 TRBV5-1
CASTAQAATEAFF TGCGCCAGCACAGCACAAGCGGCCACTGAAGCTTTCTTT - TRBJ1-1 - TRBV10-2
CASSHEYYEQYF TGTGCCAGCAGCCACGAGTACTACGAGCAGTACTTC - TRBJ2-7 - TRBV5-5
CASSLASRASGKETQYF TGTGCCAGCAGCTTAGCTTCCAGGGCTAGCGGGAAAGAGACCCAGTACTTC - TRBJ2-5 TRBD2 TRBV7-2
CASSYGTSTGELFF TGTGCCAGCAGTTACGGGACATCCACCGGGGAGCTGTTTTTT - TRBJ2-2 - TRBV6-5
CASRRAHTEAFF TGTGCCAGCAGACGGGCGCACACTGAAGCTTTCTTT few TRBJ1-1 - TRBV27
CAAQGGSGGYTF TGTGCCGCTCAGGGGGGTTCGGGCGGCTACACCTTC - TRBJ1-2 TRBD1 TRBV10-3
CASSQAVSGADTQYF TGTGCCAGCAGCCAAGCTGTTTCAGGGGCAGATACGCAGTATTTT few TRBJ2-3 - TRBV3-1
CASSQGLADTQYF TGTGCCAGCAGCCAAGGGTTGGCAGATACGCAGTATTTT many TRBJ2-3 - TRBV4-2
CASSLLAGITDTQYF TGTGCCAGCAGTTTGTTAGCGGGAATCACAGATACGCAGTATTTT many TRBJ2-3 TRBD2 TRBV6-5
CAGSWTGTDTQYF TGTGCCGGCAGTTGGACAGGCACAGATACGCAGTATTTT once TRBJ2-3 - TRBV12-3/TRBV12-4
CSAGDQAGGAYEQYF TGCAGTGCTGGCGACCAGGCCGGGGGGGCCTACGAGCAGTACTTC - TRBJ2-7 TRBD2 TRBV20-1
CSAIGRGGSYGYTF TGCAGTGCCATTGGGCGAGGGGGCAGCTATGGCTACACCTTC - TRBJ1-2 TRBD1 TRBV20-1
CASSLALAGRSYNEQFF TGTGCCAGCAGTTTAGCACTAGCGGGGAGGTCCTACAATGAGCAGTTCTTC once TRBJ2-1 TRBD2 TRBV12-3/TRBV12-4
CASSLAGYGIYEQYF TGTGCCAGCAGCTTAGCAGGGTACGGCATCTACGAGCAGTACTTC few TRBJ2-7 - TRBV7-8
CASSQDDSGQGRNYGYTF TGTGCCAGCAGCCAAGATGATTCGGGACAGGGGCGAAACTATGGCTACACCTTC - TRBJ1-2 TRBD1 TRBV3-1
CASNAGGQGHEKLFF TGTGCCAGCAACGCCGGGGGACAGGGTCATGAAAAACTGTTTTTT - TRBJ1-4 TRBD1 TRBV6-2/TRBV6-3
CASGQARLEQYF TGTGCCAGCGGTCAGGCTAGGCTTGAGCAGTACTTC once TRBJ2-4 - TRBV12-3/TRBV12-4